The 10 T cell receptor beta chains below come from one sample, sequenced in a study of blood T cells in healthy people across ages (dated by TCRdb to about 2015). Libraries were built with 5' RACE. TCRdb lists the instrument as Illumina HiSeq 2500. A second PCR of about 7 to 12 cycles was run with a J-beta primer mix and a sample-barcoded 5' primer. Clones were called with MiXCR by TCRdb after fastp trimmed the public reads at Q25, and only in-frame beta chains were retained. For every CDR3 protein sequence, its rows merge into one entry that carries the most common genes and DNA. Within this sample are roughly 1,100,000 distinct CDR3 sequences, with roughly 24% of them counted one time only. The ten largest clones capture around 0.7% of the sample. Separately, the same data were catalogued under a study of T cells of mothers and their children.

Sequenced material: blood. These receptors originate from a girl aged 2-10 years in good health.

The V call is TRBV24-1, the J call TRBJ2-1; perhaps TRBD1 as D (6 bases). CDR1 is KGHDR and CDR2 is SFDVKD in the germline V gene. This CDR3 has 12 amino acids. The V end lost 1 base, the J end lost 15 bases, and 12 bases lay between the germline ends. CDR3 region: CATSDLLQGRFF. The CDR3 region has the DNA TGTGCCACCAGTGATTTATTACAGGGAAGGTTCTTC.

The V and J genes are TRBV28 and TRBJ1-4; possibly TRBD1 for D (5 bases). CDR1 MDHEN and CDR2 SYDVKM come from the germline V gene. The CDR3 runs 18 residues. V was shortened by 5 bases and J by 8 bases, with 27 bases between the two germline ends. The CDR3 is CASSPQGSFQVVPEKLFF. CDR3 coding DNA: TGTGCCAGCAGTCCGCAGGGTTCGTTCCAGGTCGTTCCAGAAAAACTGTTTTTT.

The V and J genes are TRBV29-1 and TRBJ2-4; TRBD2 might be the D (7 bases). In germline, CDR1 is SQVTM, CDR2 ANQGSEA. Trimming took off 6 bases at V and 7 bases at J, with 16 bases between the two ends. The CDR3 length is 13 residues. CDR3 in DNA: TGCAGCGTCCGGGGGGCAGGGAGGAACATTCAGTACTTC. Its protein product is CSVRGAGRNIQYF.

This chain links TRBV7-3 with TRBJ2-5, with D maybe TRBD2 (6 bases). The DNA matches TRBJ2-1 better at its end, which makes the J call doubtful. The germline CDR1 and CDR2 sequences are SGHTA and FQGTGA. This CDR3 is built from 13 residues. The CDR3 region has the DNA TGTGCCAGCAGCTTAAGTGGGACTAATGAGCAGTTCTTC. This codes for CASSLSGTNEQFF.

This clonotype was found a few times. The chain uses TRBV12-3 or TRBV12-4 and TRBJ2-5, with a possible D match to TRBD2 (6 bases). V gave up 5 bases and J gave up 5 bases, with 15 bases separating them. This CDR3 is built from 14 residues. CDR3 sequence (DNA): TGTGCCAGCAGTGACGTCGGGAGTGTGGAGACCCAGTACTTC. This encodes CASSDVGSVETQYF.

This clonotype showed up many times. This sequence joins TRBV20-1 and TRBJ2-7, with D unclear. From germline, CDR1 is DFQATT and CDR2 SNEGSKA (reference sequence). Trimming removed 0 bases from V and 2 bases from J, with 11 bases in between. The CDR3 length is 14 residues. The DNA of the CDR3 is TGCAGTGCTAGAGATCCCAGGAGTACCTACGAGCAGTACTTC. It is translated as CSARDPRSTYEQYF.

Of note for this clonotype: A single base separates this from a much larger clone, so it may be a read error. The CDR3 carries no conserved terminal phenylalanine or tryptophan, so it likely arises from a read error. The J gene is TRBJ2-3, the V gene TRBV9, with 9 bases matching TRBD2. Trimming at V came to 3 bases and at J to 4 bases, leaving 6 bases not matched to a gene. Per germline, CDR1 SGDLS and CDR2 YYNGEE. The CDR3 sequence is 15 residues long. CDR3 amino acids: CASSGRGGDADTQYS. CDR3 DNA sequence: TGTGCCAGCAGCGGACGCGGGGGGGACGCAGATACGCAGTATTCT.

The chain couples TRBV19 to TRBJ2-5; D ambiguous. The J call may be faulty, since TRBJ2-7 better matches the DNA end. This CDR3 has 13 amino acids. Germline V gene data show CDR1 as LNHDA and CDR2 as SQIVND (reference sequence). DNA of the CDR3: TGTGCCAGTAGTATAGAGGTCAGCTACGAGCAGTACTTC. This gives the protein CASSIEVSYEQYF.

The CDR3 here is CASSFPGPQGEKLFF. In nucleotides, the CDR3 is TGTGCCAGCAGTTTCCCGGGACCGCAGGGAGAAAAACTGTTTTTT. The V call is TRBV28, the J call TRBJ1-4, with D tentatively TRBD1 (5 bases). Looked up from germline, CDR1 is MDHEN and CDR2 is SYDVKM. V shed 3 bases and J shed 8 bases, with 16 bases lying between them. The CDR3 totals 15 residues.

The genes are TRBV13 and TRBJ2-3; D not certain. The CDR3 has 14 amino acids. Deletions cut 2 bases from V and 7 bases from J, with 13 bases between. CDR1 PRHDT and CDR2 FYEKMQ come from the germline V gene (reference sequence). The CDR3 here is CASSLFNKANTQYF. Here the CDR3 DNA reads TGTGCCAGCAGCTTATTCAATAAGGCAAATACGCAGTATTTT. Looking up the rest from reference TRBV13 and TRBJ2-3 gives the full variable domain: AAGVIQSPRHLIKEKRETATLKCYPIPRHDTVYWYQQGPGQDPQFLISFYEKMQSDKGSIPDRFSAQQFSDYHSELNMSSLELGDSALYFCASSLFNKANTQYFGPGTRLTVL.